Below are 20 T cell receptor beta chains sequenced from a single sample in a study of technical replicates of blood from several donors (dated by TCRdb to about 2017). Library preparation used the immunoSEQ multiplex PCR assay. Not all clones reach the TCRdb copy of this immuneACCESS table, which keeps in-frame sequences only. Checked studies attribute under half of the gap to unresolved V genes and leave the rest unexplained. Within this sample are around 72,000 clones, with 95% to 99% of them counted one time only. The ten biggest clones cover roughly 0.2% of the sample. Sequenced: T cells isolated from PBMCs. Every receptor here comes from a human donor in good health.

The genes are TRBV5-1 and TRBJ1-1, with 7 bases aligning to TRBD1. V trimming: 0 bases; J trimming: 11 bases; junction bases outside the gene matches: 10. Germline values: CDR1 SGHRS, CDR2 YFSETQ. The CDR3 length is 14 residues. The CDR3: CASSLAGQGESAFF. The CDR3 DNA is TGCGCCAGCAGCTTGGCCGGGCAGGGGGAAAGTGCTTTCTTT.

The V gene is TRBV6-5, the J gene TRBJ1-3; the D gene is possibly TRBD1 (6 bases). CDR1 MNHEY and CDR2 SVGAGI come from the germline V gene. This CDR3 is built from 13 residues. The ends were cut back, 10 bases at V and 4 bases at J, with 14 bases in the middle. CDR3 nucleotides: TGTGCCACCAGGGGACAAGCGGGAAACACCATATATTTT. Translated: CATRGQAGNTIYF.

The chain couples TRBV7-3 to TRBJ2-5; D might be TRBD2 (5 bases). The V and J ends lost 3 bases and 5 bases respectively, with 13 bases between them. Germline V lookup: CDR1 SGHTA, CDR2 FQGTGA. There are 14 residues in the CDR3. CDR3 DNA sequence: TGTGCCAGCAGCTTGGTCGGGGTAGGGGAGACCCAGTACTTC. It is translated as CASSLVGVGETQYF.

The CDR3 sequence: CASSLGVLSAGGLGYTF. The CDR3 nucleotides read TGTGCCAGCAGCTTGGGAGTCCTTTCGGCAGGGGGCCTTGGCTACACCTTC. V is TRBV5-4 and J is TRBJ1-2; 8 bases are shared with TRBD1. In germline, CDR1 is SGHNT, CDR2 YYREEE (reference sequence). V lost 0 bases to trimming and J lost 7 bases; unmatched junction nucleotides: 14. The CDR3 totals 17 residues. The whole variable domain, filled in from reference TRBV5-4 and TRBJ1-2, reads ETGVTQSPTHLIKTRGQQVTLRCSSQSGHNTVSWYQQALGQGPQFIFQYYREEENGRGNFPPRFSGLQFPNYSSELNVNALELDDSALYLCASSLGVLSAGGLGYTFGSGTRLTVV.

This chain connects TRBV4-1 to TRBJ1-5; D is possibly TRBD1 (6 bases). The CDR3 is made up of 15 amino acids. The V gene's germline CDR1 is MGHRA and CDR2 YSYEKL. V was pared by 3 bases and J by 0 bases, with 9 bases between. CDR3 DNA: TGCGCCAGCAGCCATGGACAGTATAGCAATCAGCCCCAGCATTTT. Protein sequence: CASSHGQYSNQPQHF.

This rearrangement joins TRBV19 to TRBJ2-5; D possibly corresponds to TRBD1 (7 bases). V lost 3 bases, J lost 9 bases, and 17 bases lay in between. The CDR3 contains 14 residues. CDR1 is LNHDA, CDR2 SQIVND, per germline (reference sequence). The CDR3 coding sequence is TGTGCCAGTAGTATCGGGGGACAGCGTGCGGCCCAGTACTTC. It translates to CASSIGGQRAAQYF.

The CDR3 region is CASSKGQGRTNEKLFF. CDR3 coding DNA: TGTGCCAGTAGTAAAGGACAGGGGCGAACTAATGAAAAACTGTTTTTT. The chain couples TRBV19 to TRBJ1-4, with 9 bases that match TRBD1. This CDR3 is 16 amino acids long. V trimming: 4 bases; J trimming: 1 base; junction bases outside the gene matches: 4. From germline, CDR1 is LNHDA and CDR2 SQIVND (reference sequence).

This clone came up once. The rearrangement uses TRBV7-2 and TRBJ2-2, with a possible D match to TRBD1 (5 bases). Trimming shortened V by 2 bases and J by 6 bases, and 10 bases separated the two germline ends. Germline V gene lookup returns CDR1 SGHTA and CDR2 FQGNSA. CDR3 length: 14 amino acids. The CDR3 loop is CASSLQGHPGELFF. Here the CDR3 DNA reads TGTGCCAGCAGCTTACAGGGCCACCCCGGGGAGCTGTTTTTT.

CDR3 in amino acids: CASSPGLAGDDTQYF. CDR3 sequence (DNA): TGTGCCAGCAGCCCGGGACTAGCGGGAGACGATACGCAGTATTTT. V and J are TRBV28 and TRBJ2-3, with 14 positions matching TRBD2. Trimming cost V 6 bases and J 6 bases; bases outside gene matches: 5. The CDR3 is 15 amino acids. Germline V gives CDR1 MDHEN, CDR2 SYDVKM.

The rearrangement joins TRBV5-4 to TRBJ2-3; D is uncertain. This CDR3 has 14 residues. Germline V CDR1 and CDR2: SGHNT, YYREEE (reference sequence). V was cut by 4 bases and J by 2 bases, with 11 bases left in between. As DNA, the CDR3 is TGTGCCAGCAGCCCCGAGATTATCACAGATACGCAGTATTTT. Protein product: CASSPEIITDTQYF.

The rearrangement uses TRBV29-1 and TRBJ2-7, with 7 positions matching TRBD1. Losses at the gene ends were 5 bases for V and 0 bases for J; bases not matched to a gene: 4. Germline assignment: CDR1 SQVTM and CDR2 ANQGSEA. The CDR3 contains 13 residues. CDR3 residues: CSVQQGHSYEQYF. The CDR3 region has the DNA TGCAGCGTTCAACAGGGGCACTCCTACGAGCAGTACTTC.

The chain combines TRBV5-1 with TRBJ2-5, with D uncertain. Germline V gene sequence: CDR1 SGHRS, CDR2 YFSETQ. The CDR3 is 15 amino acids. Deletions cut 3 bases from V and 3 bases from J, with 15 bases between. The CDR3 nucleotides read TGCGCCAGCAGCTCCCCTAGAGTTGGTGAAGAGACCCAGTACTTC. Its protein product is CASSSPRVGEETQYF.

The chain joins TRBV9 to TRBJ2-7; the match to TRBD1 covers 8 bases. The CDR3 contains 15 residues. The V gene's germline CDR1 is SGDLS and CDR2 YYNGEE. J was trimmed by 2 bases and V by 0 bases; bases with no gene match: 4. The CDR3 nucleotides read TGTGCCAGCAGCGTAGAACCAGGGGGCCCCTACGAGCAGTACTTC. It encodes CASSVEPGGPYEQYF.

CDR3 in DNA: TGCGCCAGCAGTGAGAGGCCCGTTCCCAATGAGCAGTTCTTC. It encodes CASSERPVPNEQFF. The chain has TRBV5-1 and TRBJ2-1; D remains ambiguous. V was pared by 5 bases and J by 6 bases, with 15 bases between. The CDR3 is made up of 14 amino acids. The germline CDR1 and CDR2 sequences are SGHRS and YFSETQ.

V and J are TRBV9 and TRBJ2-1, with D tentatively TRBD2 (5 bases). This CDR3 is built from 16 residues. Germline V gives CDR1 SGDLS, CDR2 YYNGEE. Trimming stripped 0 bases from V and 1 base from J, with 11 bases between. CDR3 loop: CASSVGPGDSYNEQFF. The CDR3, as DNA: TGTGCCAGCAGCGTAGGCCCCGGGGATTCCTACAATGAGCAGTTCTTC.

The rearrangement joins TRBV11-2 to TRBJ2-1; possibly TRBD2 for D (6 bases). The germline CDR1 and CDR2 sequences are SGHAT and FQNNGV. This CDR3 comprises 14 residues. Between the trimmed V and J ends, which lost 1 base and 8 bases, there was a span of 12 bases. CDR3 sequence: CASSLVRPGDEQFF. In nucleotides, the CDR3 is TGTGCCAGCAGCTTAGTCCGGCCGGGGGATGAGCAGTTCTTC.

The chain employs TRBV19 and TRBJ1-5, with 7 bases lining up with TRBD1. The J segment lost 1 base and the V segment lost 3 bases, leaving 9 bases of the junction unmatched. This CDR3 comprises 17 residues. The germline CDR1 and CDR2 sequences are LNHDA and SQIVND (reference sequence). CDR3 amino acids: CASSIVKHRGSNQPQHF. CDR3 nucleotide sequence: TGTGCCAGTAGTATCGTCAAACACAGGGGAAGCAATCAGCCCCAGCATTTT.

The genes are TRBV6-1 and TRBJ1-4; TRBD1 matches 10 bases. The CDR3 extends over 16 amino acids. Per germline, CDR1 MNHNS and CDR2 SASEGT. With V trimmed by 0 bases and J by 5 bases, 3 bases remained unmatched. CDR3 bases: TGTGCCAGCAGTGAAGCCAGGGGACAGGGGAATGAAAAACTGTTTTTT. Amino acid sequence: CASSEARGQGNEKLFF.

CDR3 nucleotide sequence: TGCAGCGCCGAGGGCGGAGCCAACACTGAAGCTTTCTTT. Translating it yields CSAEGGANTEAFF. This chain joins TRBV29-1 and TRBJ1-1; unclear D gene. The CDR3 totals 13 residues. The germline CDR1 and CDR2 sequences are SQVTM and ANQGSEA. V was trimmed by 7 bases and J by 2 bases, leaving 14 bases between them.

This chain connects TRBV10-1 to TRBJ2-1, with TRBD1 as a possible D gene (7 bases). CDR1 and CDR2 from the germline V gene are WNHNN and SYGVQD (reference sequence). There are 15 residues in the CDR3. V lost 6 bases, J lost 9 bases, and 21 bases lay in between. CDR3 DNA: TGCGCCAGCAGGAGCGACAGGGAGGTGGAGTCTGAGCAGTTCTTC. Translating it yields CASRSDREVESEQFF.